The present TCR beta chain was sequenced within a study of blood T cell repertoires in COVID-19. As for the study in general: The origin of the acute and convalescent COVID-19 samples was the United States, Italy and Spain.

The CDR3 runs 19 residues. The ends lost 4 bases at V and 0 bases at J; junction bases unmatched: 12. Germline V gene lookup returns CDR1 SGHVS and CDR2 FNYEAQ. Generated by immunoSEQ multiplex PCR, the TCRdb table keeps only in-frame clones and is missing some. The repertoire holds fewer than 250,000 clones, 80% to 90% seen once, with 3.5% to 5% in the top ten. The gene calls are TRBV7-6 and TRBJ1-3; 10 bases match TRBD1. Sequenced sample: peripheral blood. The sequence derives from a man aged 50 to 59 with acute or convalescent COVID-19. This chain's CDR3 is CASSSGTGVHLSSGNTIYF. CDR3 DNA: TGTGCCAGCAGCTCGGGGACAGGGGTTCACCTCAGCTCTGGAAACACCATATATTTT. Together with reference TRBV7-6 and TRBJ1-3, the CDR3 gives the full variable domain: GAGVSQSPRYKVTKRGQDVALRCDPISGHVSLYWYRQALGQGPEFLTYFNYEAQQDKSGLPNDRFSAERPEGSISTLTIQRTEQRDSAMYRCASSSGTGVHLSSGNTIYFGEGSWLTVV.